This T cell receptor (beta chain) was identified in a study of vaccination effects on CD4 cells after COVID-19 (dated by TCRdb to between 2021 and 2022). Study-level background: In the ViraFEST assay, PBMC were stimulated with viral peptide pools, and TCR sequencing was then used to find antigen-specific CD4+ T cell clonotypes based on their expansion. Each participant received two doses of an mRNA SARS-CoV-2 vaccine, either BNT162b2 or mRNA-1273. About 2.1 million PBMC per well were cultured in IMDM with approximately 5% human AB serum, roughly 10 IU/ml IL-2 and gentamicin, plus 10 ug/ml peptides. SARS-CoV-2 spike-specific CD4+ TCR repertoires were compared before and after mRNA vaccination in COVID-19 convalescent patients and in infection-naive vaccine recipients. The full study included fewer than eleven COVID-19 convalescent patients and a few SARS-CoV-2-naive healthy vaccine recipients. Cultures from other donors in the study were sequenced using the Oncomine TCR Beta short-read assay on an Illumina iSeq 100. General study outcomes and caveats: Both infection-induced and vaccine-induced clones contracted markedly at late post-vaccination timepoints, which is consistent with waning T cell responses. Among healthy vaccine recipients, nearly all vaccine-induced clones were SARS-CoV-2 mono-reactive, and only 1 of 255 was cross-reactive with common cold coronaviruses. The study was limited by a small number of convalescent patients, and early post-infection timepoints were lacking.

Details on this clone: The antigen it binds to is not known. Within one base of it there is no much larger clone, and no base qualities were kept.

After 10 days of culture, CD4+ T cells were isolated with the EasySep CD4+ T cell isolation kit. Healthy vaccine recipients had no prior SARS-CoV-2 infection, confirmed by negative nucleocapsid antibodies before and after vaccination. Half of the culture medium was replaced with fresh IL-2-containing medium on days 3 and 7. Unless noted otherwise, every peptide stimulation condition was grown in triplicate wells. PBMC were separated from whole blood using Ficoll-Paque Plus gradient centrifugation and were then either cryopreserved at -140C or used fresh. Genomic DNA was extracted from cultured CD4+ T cells with the QIAamp micro DNA kit. Libraries were built with the immunoSEQ multiplex PCR assay. DNA from the cultured, isolated CD4+ T cells was subjected to TCR beta CDR3 sequencing. In the original analysis: The analysis removed non-productive TCR sequences, trimmed reads to the CDR3 region, and retained only CDR3s that were 7 or more amino acids long. Antigen-specific clonotypes were identified with the MANAFEST web app by comparing expansion in peptide wells against reference cultures. To count as positive, a clone had to show expansion at FDR<0.05 compared with the reference and with all other wells, an odds ratio above 5, and a frequency above 0.1% in two replicate wells. A clonotype was called cross-reactive if it was significantly expanded both in SARS-CoV-2 spike wells and in at least one common cold coronavirus spike condition. CDR3 similarity was assessed by Levenshtein distance with the stringdist R package, and unrooted trees were built with ape in R 3.6.1. TCRdb provides this immuneACCESS table in a form limited to in-frame rearrangements. Some clones are lacking; in checked studies, under half of them reflect an unresolved V gene, and why the rest are absent is not known. That table furnishes V, J and clone size, whereas the DNA furnished D and trimming. The sample has over 45,000 clones on record, 70% to 80% of them singletons. Approximately 3% of the sample comes from the top ten.

This receptor was identified in a human donor who received a COVID-19 vaccine. The sequencing here drew on CD4+ T cells from PBMCs cultured without peptide, taken before COVID-19 vaccination.

The nucleotides are TGTGCCAGCAGCTTAATCAGGAATAGCAATCAGCCCCAGCATTTT. Its coded protein is CASSLIRNSNQPQHF. The V and J genes are TRBV7-2 and TRBJ1-5; the D gene lacks a confident call. The CDR3 runs 15 residues from the cysteine to the phenylalanine. Only the CDR3 part of the read is kept: 45 bases, read in frame from the first base. Reading the germline V gene gives CDR1 SGHTA and CDR2 FQGNSA. A distance of 8 bases separates the germline ends of V and J, which lose 2 bases and 0 bases respectively.